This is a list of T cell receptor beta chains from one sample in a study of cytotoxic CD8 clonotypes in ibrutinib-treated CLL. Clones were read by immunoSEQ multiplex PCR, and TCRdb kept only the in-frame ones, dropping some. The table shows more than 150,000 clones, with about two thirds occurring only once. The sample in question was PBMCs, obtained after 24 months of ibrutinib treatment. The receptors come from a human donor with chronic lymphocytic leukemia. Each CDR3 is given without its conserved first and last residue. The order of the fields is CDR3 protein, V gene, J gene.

CDR3: ATQGEQGYGTQY; V: TRBV5-1; J: TRBJ2-5
CDR3: ASSFSGTVYEQY; V: TRBV28; J: TRBJ2-7
CDR3: ASQEAGANVLT; V: TRBV6-1; J: TRBJ2-6
CDR3: ASSQDPLAVLYEQY; V: TRBV4-3; J: TRBJ2-7
CDR3: ASSRGPNFGYT; V: TRBV7-2; J: TRBJ1-2
CDR3: ASSLGGTTEAF; V: TRBV7-2; J: TRBJ1-1
CDR3: ASSIVSDFGGYT; V: TRBV19; J: TRBJ1-2
CDR3: ASSEPLAGGLTGELF; V: TRBV6-1; J: TRBJ2-2
CDR3: ASSEERALGELF; V: TRBV6-1; J: TRBJ2-2
CDR3: ASSLLVGQGARSPLH; V: TRBV7-6; J: TRBJ1-6
CDR3: ASSLALDEQY; V: TRBV7-8; J: TRBJ2-7
CDR3: ASSQPDDTIY; V: TRBV4-3; J: TRBJ1-3
CDR3: ASSLTRGSNQPQH; V: TRBV11-2; J: TRBJ1-5
CDR3: ASSPRGTNTGELF; V: TRBV18; J: TRBJ2-2
CDR3: ASRRGDSREF; V: TRBV6-6; J: TRBJ1-4
CDR3: ASSLFQAGELF; V: TRBV7-2; J: TRBJ2-2
CDR3: ASSRSGIDTQY; V: TRBV28; J: TRBJ2-3
CDR3: ASTREPRNEQF; V: TRBV9; J: TRBJ2-1
CDR3: ASSLGWEAGYT; V: TRBV7-9; J: TRBJ1-2
CDR3: ATSRGPDTDTQY; V: TRBV15; J: TRBJ2-3
CDR3: ASSLTGAYEQY; V: TRBV27; J: TRBJ2-7
CDR3: AWSVMRTSGITDTQY; V: TRBV30; J: TRBJ2-3
CDR3: ATQGYNEQF; V: TRBV2; J: TRBJ2-1
CDR3: ASSLQGANYGYT; V: TRBV9; J: TRBJ1-2
CDR3: ASSLQGANYEQY; V: TRBV7-8; J: TRBJ2-7
CDR3: ASSPGGVAGATEAF; V: TRBV5-1; J: TRBJ1-1
CDR3: ASSSRQGGYEQY; V: TRBV5-4; J: TRBJ2-7
CDR3: ASRSTGILGKLF; V: TRBV28; J: TRBJ1-4